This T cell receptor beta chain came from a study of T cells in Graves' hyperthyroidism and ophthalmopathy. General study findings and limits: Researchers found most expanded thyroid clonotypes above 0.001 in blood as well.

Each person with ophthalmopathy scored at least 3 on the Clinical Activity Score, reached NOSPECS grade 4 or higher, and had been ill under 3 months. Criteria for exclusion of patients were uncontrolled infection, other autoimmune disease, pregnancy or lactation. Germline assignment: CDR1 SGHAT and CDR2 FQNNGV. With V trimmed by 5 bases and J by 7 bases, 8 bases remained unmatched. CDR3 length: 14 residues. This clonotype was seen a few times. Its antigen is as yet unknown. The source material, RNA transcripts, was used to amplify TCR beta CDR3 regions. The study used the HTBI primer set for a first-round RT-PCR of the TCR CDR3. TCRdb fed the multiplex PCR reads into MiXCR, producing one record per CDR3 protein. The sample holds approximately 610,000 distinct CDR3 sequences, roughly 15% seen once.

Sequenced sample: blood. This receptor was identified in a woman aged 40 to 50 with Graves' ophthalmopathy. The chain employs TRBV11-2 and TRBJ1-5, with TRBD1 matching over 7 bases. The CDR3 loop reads CASSQQGTQQPQHF. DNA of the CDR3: TGTGCCAGCAGCCAACAGGGGACGCAACAGCCCCAGCATTTT.